A selection of T cell receptor beta chains follows, all from one sample in a study of regulatory T cells in long-lasting Graves disease. MiXCR, run by TCRdb on the multiplex PCR reads, gives a single entry per CDR3 protein. The sample yields 350,000 to 500,000 distinct CDR3 sequences, around 13% seen once. The same specimen was also included in a second study, on T cells in Graves' hyperthyroidism and ophthalmopathy.

Sequencing was performed on peripheral blood mononuclear cells (PBMCs), taken at new diagnosis, from a patient treated with antithyroid drugs. Source of these receptors: a woman between 50 and 59 years old with Graves disease. The CDR3 runs from the conserved cysteine through the conserved F or W. D genes are given only for firm matches. Size tells how often a clone was seen (once, few, many) or the class of an expanded clone, and some rows leave it out.

D gene: NA
V gene: TRBV7-2
J gene: TRBJ2-1
CDR3 length: 14
clone size: NA
CDR3 DNA: TGTGCCAGCAGCTTAGGGGGGGGCCCCTACGAGCAGTTCTTC
CDR3 protein: CASSLGGGPYEQFF

D gene: NA
V gene: TRBV6-5
J gene: TRBJ2-2
CDR3 length: 15
clone size: many
CDR3 DNA: TGTGCCAGCAGTTCTGCTCAAGGTTACACCGGGGAGCTGTTTTTT
CDR3 protein: CASSSAQGYTGELFF

D gene: NA
V gene: TRBV9
J gene: TRBJ2-1
CDR3 length: 14
clone size: many
CDR3 DNA: TGTGCCAGCAGCGTGGGCAGTCAGTGGAATGAGCAGTTCTTC
CDR3 protein: CASSVGSQWNEQFF

D gene: NA
V gene: TRBV6-1
J gene: TRBJ2-5
CDR3 length: 14
clone size: few
CDR3 DNA: TGTGCCAGCTCGATTTTAGGTGGCTCAGAGACCCAGTACTTC
CDR3 protein: CASSILGGSETQYF

D gene: TRBD1
V gene: TRBV6-1
J gene: TRBJ1-2
CDR3 length: 15
clone size: few
CDR3 DNA: TGTGCCAGCAGCCAGACAGGGGGCGAATACCATGGCTACACCTTC
CDR3 protein: CASSQTGGEYHGYTF

D gene: NA
V gene: TRBV3-1
J gene: TRBJ1-4
CDR3 length: 11
clone size: many
CDR3 DNA: TGTGCCAGCAGCCAGGGCGAAAAACTGTTTTTT
CDR3 protein: CASSQGEKLFF

D gene: NA
V gene: TRBV7-2
J gene: TRBJ1-5
CDR3 length: 14
clone size: many
CDR3 DNA: TGTGCCAGCAGCCACCGATATAGCAATCAGCCCCAGCATTTT
CDR3 protein: CASSHRYSNQPQHF

D gene: TRBD2
V gene: TRBV13
J gene: TRBJ2-5
CDR3 length: 16
clone size: many
CDR3 DNA: TGTGCCAGCAGCTTATTGTCGACGGGAGGGCCGGAGACCCAGTACTTC
CDR3 protein: CASSLLSTGGPETQYF

D gene: NA
V gene: TRBV27
J gene: TRBJ1-2
CDR3 length: 15
clone size: many
CDR3 DNA: TGTGCCAGCAGTTTATCGCCGGGCTCCACTTATGGCTACACCTTC
CDR3 protein: CASSLSPGSTYGYTF

D gene: TRBD2
V gene: TRBV30
J gene: TRBJ2-3
CDR3 length: 15
clone size: many
CDR3 DNA: TGTGCCTGGGATCCCAGGAGCGGGATCGCAGATACGCAGTATTTT
CDR3 protein: CAWDPRSGIADTQYF

D gene: NA
V gene: TRBV19
J gene: TRBJ2-3
CDR3 length: 17
clone size: few
CDR3 DNA: TGTGCCAGTAGTATTGTGGGGGCTAGCGACAACCGGGATACGCAGTATTTT
CDR3 protein: CASSIVGASDNRDTQYF

D gene: NA
V gene: TRBV7-9
J gene: TRBJ2-5
CDR3 length: 15
clone size: NA
CDR3 DNA: TGTGCCAGCAGCACGAGAACAAAGGGGCGAGAGACCCAGTACTTC
CDR3 protein: CASSTRTKGRETQYF

D gene: NA
V gene: TRBV18
J gene: TRBJ2-1
CDR3 length: 13
clone size: many
CDR3 DNA: TGTGCCAGCTCACCACAAGGTAACAATGAGCAGTTCTTC
CDR3 protein: CASSPQGNNEQFF

D gene: NA
V gene: TRBV29-1
J gene: TRBJ2-7
CDR3 length: 9
clone size: many
CDR3 DNA: TGCAGCGTCTATCCGGCAAAGTACTTC
CDR3 protein: CSVYPAKYF

D gene: NA
V gene: TRBV5-6
J gene: TRBJ2-7
CDR3 length: 13
clone size: many
CDR3 DNA: TGTGCCAGCAGCTTACTAAGTTTCTACGAGCAGTACTTC
CDR3 protein: CASSLLSFYEQYF

D gene: TRBD1
V gene: TRBV6-2/TRBV6-3
J gene: TRBJ1-5
CDR3 length: 21
clone size: NA
CDR3 DNA: TGTGCCAGCAGTTATACCCTTAGCGGGACAGGACACGAACTAAGCAATCAGCCCCAGCATTTT
CDR3 protein: CASSYTLSGTGHELSNQPQHF

D gene: TRBD2
V gene: TRBV24-1
J gene: TRBJ2-1
CDR3 length: 17
clone size: many
CDR3 DNA: TGTGCCACCAGTGATCGACTAGCGGGAGGGGCCTACAATGAGCAGTTCTTC
CDR3 protein: CATSDRLAGGAYNEQFF

D gene: NA
V gene: TRBV30
J gene: TRBJ1-5
CDR3 length: 15
clone size: many
CDR3 DNA: TGTGCCTGGAGTGTGCGGGGAGGGCCAAATCAGCCCCAGCATTTT
CDR3 protein: CAWSVRGGPNQPQHF

D gene: TRBD1
V gene: TRBV10-3
J gene: TRBJ2-3
CDR3 length: 15
clone size: NA
CDR3 DNA: TGTGCCATCAGTGAGTACAGGGGGCGGGCAGATACGCAGTATTTT
CDR3 protein: CAISEYRGRADTQYF

D gene: TRBD1
V gene: TRBV24-1
J gene: TRBJ2-5
CDR3 length: 16
clone size: many
CDR3 DNA: TGTGCCACCAGTAATTCTGGGACAGGAGATCAAGAGACCCAGTACTTC
CDR3 protein: CATSNSGTGDQETQYF

D gene: TRBD1
V gene: TRBV6-1
J gene: TRBJ2-7
CDR3 length: 17
clone size: many
CDR3 DNA: TGTGCCAGCAGTCCCCGGGACAGGGTAAGAAAAGGGGACGAGCAGTACTTC
CDR3 protein: CASSPRDRVRKGDEQYF

D gene: NA
V gene: TRBV6-2/TRBV6-3
J gene: TRBJ2-7
CDR3 length: 16
clone size: many
CDR3 DNA: TGTGCCAGCAGTTACTCGAAGGCTAGCTTCTCCTACGAGCAGTACTTC
CDR3 protein: CASSYSKASFSYEQYF

D gene: NA
V gene: TRBV6-2/TRBV6-3
J gene: TRBJ2-3
CDR3 length: 14
clone size: many
CDR3 DNA: TGTGCCAGCAGTTACAGCGAGGGGACAGATACGCAGTATTTT
CDR3 protein: CASSYSEGTDTQYF

D gene: NA
V gene: TRBV14
J gene: TRBJ1-2
CDR3 length: 13
clone size: few
CDR3 DNA: TGTGCCAGCAGCCCCCATCCTATTCCCGGCTACACCTTC
CDR3 protein: CASSPHPIPGYTF

D gene: NA
V gene: TRBV19
J gene: TRBJ1-1
CDR3 length: 17
clone size: NA
CDR3 DNA: TGTGCCAGTAGTCCCCCCCTAGGTCAGGGATTGAACACTGAAGCTTTCTTT
CDR3 protein: CASSPPLGQGLNTEAFF

D gene: NA
V gene: TRBV5-1
J gene: TRBJ2-3
CDR3 length: 15
clone size: few
CDR3 DNA: TGCGCCAGCAGCCAGTTAGGAGAGTACACAGATACGCAGTATTTT
CDR3 protein: CASSQLGEYTDTQYF

D gene: TRBD1
V gene: TRBV19
J gene: TRBJ1-4
CDR3 length: 14
clone size: NA
CDR3 DNA: TGTGCCAGTAGCCCGGGACAGCTGAATGAAAAACTGTTTTTT
CDR3 protein: CASSPGQLNEKLFF

D gene: TRBD2
V gene: TRBV14
J gene: TRBJ2-1
CDR3 length: 17
clone size: many
CDR3 DNA: TGTGCCAGCAGCCAAACCATGCAAGCGGGAGGTCCGAATGAGCAGTTCTTC
CDR3 protein: CASSQTMQAGGPNEQFF

D gene: TRBD1
V gene: TRBV20-1
J gene: TRBJ2-1
CDR3 length: 13
clone size: few
CDR3 DNA: TGCAGTGCTAGTCCCGGGGACAGGGAATCGCAGTTCTTC
CDR3 protein: CSASPGDRESQFF

D gene: TRBD2
V gene: TRBV28
J gene: TRBJ2-7
CDR3 length: 14
clone size: NA
CDR3 DNA: TGTGCCAGCACCCCACCGGGGGGATTCTACGAGCAGTACTTC
CDR3 protein: CASTPPGGFYEQYF

D gene: TRBD1
V gene: TRBV20-1
J gene: TRBJ1-5
CDR3 length: 15
clone size: few
CDR3 DNA: TGCAGTGCCCGGACAGGGTTTCCGGGCAATCAGCCCCAGCATTTT
CDR3 protein: CSARTGFPGNQPQHF

D gene: TRBD1
V gene: TRBV11-2
J gene: TRBJ2-1
CDR3 length: 14
clone size: many
CDR3 DNA: TGTGCCAGCAGCTTAGCCAGGGGGCTCGGTGAGCAGTTCTTC
CDR3 protein: CASSLARGLGEQFF

D gene: TRBD1
V gene: TRBV5-1
J gene: TRBJ1-2
CDR3 length: 14
clone size: NA
CDR3 DNA: TGCGCCAGCAGACAAACAGGGGACTCCTATGGCTACACCTTC
CDR3 protein: CASRQTGDSYGYTF

D gene: TRBD2
V gene: TRBV9
J gene: TRBJ2-1
CDR3 length: 18
clone size: few
CDR3 DNA: TGTGCCAGCAGCGTAGGTGGGACTAGCGGGAGGGTGGGCAATGAGCAGTTCTTC
CDR3 protein: CASSVGGTSGRVGNEQFF

D gene: NA
V gene: TRBV13
J gene: TRBJ2-7
CDR3 length: 16
clone size: many
CDR3 DNA: TGTGCCAGCAGCCCCTCCACGGTGGACCAATCCTACGAGCAGTACTTC
CDR3 protein: CASSPSTVDQSYEQYF

D gene: TRBD1
V gene: TRBV29-1
J gene: TRBJ2-7
CDR3 length: 15
clone size: many
CDR3 DNA: TGCAGCGTTGAAAGAACAGGACAGGGTGGGTACGAGCAGTACTTC
CDR3 protein: CSVERTGQGGYEQYF

D gene: NA
V gene: TRBV12-3/TRBV12-4
J gene: TRBJ2-3
CDR3 length: 14
clone size: many
CDR3 DNA: NA
CDR3 protein: CASSLVASGTAEYF

D gene: TRBD2
V gene: TRBV6-2/TRBV6-3
J gene: TRBJ2-5
CDR3 length: 15
clone size: many
CDR3 DNA: TGTGCCAGCAGCATAGCGGGAGGGCCTGATGAGACCCAGTACTTC
CDR3 protein: CASSIAGGPDETQYF

D gene: TRBD1
V gene: TRBV28
J gene: TRBJ2-1
CDR3 length: 16
clone size: many
CDR3 DNA: TGTGCCAGCAGATCCACGGGACAGACCAGCTCTAATGAGCAGTTCTTC
CDR3 protein: CASRSTGQTSSNEQFF

D gene: NA
V gene: TRBV2
J gene: TRBJ1-1
CDR3 length: 11
clone size: many
CDR3 DNA: TGTGCCACCTTAGTGGTGCCAGAAGCTTTCTTT
CDR3 protein: CATLVVPEAFF

D gene: NA
V gene: TRBV30
J gene: TRBJ2-5
CDR3 length: 12
clone size: many
CDR3 DNA: TGTGCCTGGAGTGGGGGGGAAGAGACCCAGTACTTC
CDR3 protein: CAWSGGEETQYF

D gene: NA
V gene: TRBV6-1
J gene: TRBJ1-1
CDR3 length: 15
clone size: many
CDR3 DNA: TGTGCCAGTGAGGGAGGGGCCGGGGCTAACACTGAAGCTTTCTTT
CDR3 protein: CASEGGAGANTEAFF

D gene: NA
V gene: TRBV9
J gene: TRBJ2-5
CDR3 length: 13
clone size: NA
CDR3 DNA: TGTGCCAGCAGCGTAGCGGGCCAAGAGACCCAGTACTTC
CDR3 protein: CASSVAGQETQYF

D gene: NA
V gene: TRBV30
J gene: TRBJ1-1
CDR3 length: 13
clone size: many
CDR3 DNA: TGTGCCTGGAGTACCCTCATGAACACTGAAGCTTTCTTT
CDR3 protein: CAWSTLMNTEAFF

D gene: TRBD1
V gene: TRBV29-1
J gene: TRBJ1-1
CDR3 length: 13
clone size: few
CDR3 DNA: TGCAGCGTTGGGCGACAGGGCGGGACTGAAGCTTTCTTT
CDR3 protein: CSVGRQGGTEAFF

D gene: NA
V gene: TRBV25-1
J gene: TRBJ1-2
CDR3 length: 14
clone size: NA
CDR3 DNA: TGTGCCAGCAGTGGGACCACAGTTGCGTATGGCTACACCTTC
CDR3 protein: CASSGTTVAYGYTF

D gene: TRBD2
V gene: TRBV2
J gene: TRBJ2-7
CDR3 length: 14
clone size: many
CDR3 DNA: TGTGCCAGCATGGACCGAGCGGGGACCTACGAGCAGTACTTC
CDR3 protein: CASMDRAGTYEQYF

D gene: TRBD1
V gene: TRBV2
J gene: TRBJ1-4
CDR3 length: 17
clone size: many
CDR3 DNA: TGTGCCAGCAGCTCACCCAAGACAGGGGGCGGTAATGAAAAACTGTTTTTT
CDR3 protein: CASSSPKTGGGNEKLFF

D gene: TRBD1
V gene: TRBV6-1
J gene: TRBJ2-6
CDR3 length: 18
clone size: many
CDR3 DNA: TGTGCCAGCAGTGTAAGGACAGGGGTCCCCTCTGGGGCCAACGTCCTGACTTTC
CDR3 protein: CASSVRTGVPSGANVLTF

D gene: NA
V gene: TRBV27
J gene: TRBJ2-3
CDR3 length: 14
clone size: few
CDR3 DNA: TGTGCCAGCAGGGTCGGGCTCATCACAGATACGCAGTATTTT
CDR3 protein: CASRVGLITDTQYF

D gene: NA
V gene: TRBV2
J gene: TRBJ1-3
CDR3 length: 16
clone size: many
CDR3 DNA: TGTGCCAGCAGTGAATGGGTCTTGACTGGTGGAAACACCATATATTTT
CDR3 protein: CASSEWVLTGGNTIYF

D gene: TRBD1
V gene: TRBV20-1
J gene: TRBJ2-7
CDR3 length: 14
clone size: many
CDR3 DNA: TGCAGTGCTAGGCCCGGGACAGGGATCTACGAGCAGTACTTC
CDR3 protein: CSARPGTGIYEQYF

D gene: TRBD1
V gene: TRBV28
J gene: TRBJ2-3
CDR3 length: 17
clone size: many
CDR3 DNA: TGTGCCAGCAGTCCCCCCTGGGACAGGTCTAGCACAGATACGCAGTATTTT
CDR3 protein: CASSPPWDRSSTDTQYF

D gene: TRBD1
V gene: TRBV7-2
J gene: TRBJ1-2
CDR3 length: 14
clone size: NA
CDR3 DNA: TGTGCCAGCAGCTTACCCAGACAGGGCTATGGCTACACCTTC
CDR3 protein: CASSLPRQGYGYTF

D gene: NA
V gene: TRBV28
J gene: TRBJ1-4
CDR3 length: 12
clone size: many
CDR3 DNA: TGTGCCAGCAGTTTATCAAGGGAAAAACTGTTTTTT
CDR3 protein: CASSLSREKLFF